The 30 T cell receptor beta chains below come from one sample, sequenced in a study of T cells after yellow fever vaccination. TCRdb processed the 5' RACE reads anew with MiXCR; each CDR3 protein has one entry. Seen here are 620,000 or so distinct CDR3 sequences, about a sixth observed once, and the top ten hold about 18%. The sequenced sample was PBMCs, obtained about 5 days after the first yellow fever vaccination. Receptor source: a man between 18 and 29 years old who received the YFV17D yellow fever vaccine.

The CDR3 spells CASSLRAGNQPQHF. CDR3 in DNA: TGTGCCAGCAGTTTAAGAGCGGGGAATCAGCCCCAGCATTTT. This chain links TRBV27 with TRBJ1-5; D gene uncertain. Trimming left V 2 bases short and J 4 bases short, with 9 bases between. This CDR3 spans 14 amino acids. Germline CDR1 is MNHEY and CDR2 is SMNVEV (reference sequence).

CDR3 in DNA: TGTGCCACCGCTGGCAGCTACTCTGGGGCCAACGTCCTGACTTTC. Translation gives CATAGSYSGANVLTF. This sequence joins TRBV10-3 and TRBJ2-6; D remains ambiguous. The V end lost 10 bases, the J end lost 0 bases, and 13 bases lay between the germline ends. Germline V gene data show CDR1 as ENHRY and CDR2 as SYGVKD. This CDR3 is 15 amino acids long.

This clonotype occurred a few times. V usage is TRBV11-2 and J usage is TRBJ1-2; TRBD1 aligns across 10 bases. Germline CDR1 reads SGHAT; CDR2 reads FQNNGV. J gave up 4 bases and V 0 bases, and 2 bases lay outside the gene matches. The CDR3 contains 15 residues. This CDR3 is CASSLDRDRGYGYTF. For the CDR3, the DNA is TGTGCCAGCAGCTTAGACCGGGACAGGGGCTATGGCTACACCTTC.

This clonotype showed up just a few times. The J gene is TRBJ2-5, the V gene TRBV7-2; tentative D call: TRBD2 (6 bases). Germline-derived CDR1 and CDR2 are SGHTA and FQGNSA. This CDR3 is 15 amino acids long. Trimming took 4 bases from V and 7 from J, leaving 19 bases between them. The CDR3 here is CASSSSGTYRGTQYF. The CDR3 coding sequence is TGTGCCAGCAGCTCCTCCGGGACTTACCGGGGGACCCAGTACTTC.

This clonotype was counted a few times. This chain joins TRBV15 and TRBJ1-2; D is ambiguous. The CDR3 length is 15 residues. The germline CDR1 and CDR2 sequences are LNHNV and YYDKDF (reference sequence). Trimming stripped 5 bases from V and 4 bases from J, with 17 bases between. CDR3 DNA sequence: TGTGCCACCAGCCCCCGGGTGAGGCGGACCTATGGCTACACCTTC. The encoded protein is CATSPRVRRTYGYTF.

The chain links TRBV20-1 to TRBJ1-6; no clear D. The CDR3 spans 14 residues. Germline V lookup: CDR1 DFQATT, CDR2 SNEGSKA (reference sequence). Trimming left V 1 base short and J 6 bases short, with 10 bases between. In DNA, the CDR3 is TGCAGTGCTAGAGCCGGGCAGTTTAATTCACCCCTCCACTTT. Its translation is CSARAGQFNSPLHF.

The CDR3 here is CASSLTGGGGGQYF. The CDR3 DNA reads TGTGCCAGCAGCTTAACTGGAGGAGGCGGGGGCCAGTACTTC. This chain uses TRBV7-3 with TRBJ2-5; 7 bases are a match to TRBD2. The V gene's germline CDR1 is SGHTA and CDR2 FQGTGA. J was trimmed by 10 bases and V by 0 bases; bases with no gene match: 8. CDR3 length equals 14 residues.

This chain connects TRBV7-8 to TRBJ2-7; D call uncertain. Between the trimmed V and J ends, which lost 1 base and 0 bases, there was a span of 7 bases. Germline lookup yields CDR1 SGHVS and CDR2 FQNEAQ. This CDR3 region has 14 residues. The DNA of the CDR3 is TGTGCCAGCAGCTTAGGGTTCGGCTCCTACGAGCAGTACTTC. Translating gives CASSLGFGSYEQYF.

This clonotype was observed a few times. This chain joins TRBV6-2 or TRBV6-3 and TRBJ2-1, with 14 bases aligning to TRBD2. This CDR3 comprises 19 residues. Trimming removed 5 bases from V and 1 base from J; junction bases left unmatched: 10. CDR1 is MNHEY, CDR2 SVGEGT, per germline. CDR3 bases: TGTGCCAGCAGTACTCGGACTAGCGGGGGGACAGCTTCCTACAATGAGCAGTTCTTC. It yields the protein CASSTRTSGGTASYNEQFF.

The chain couples TRBV7-3 to TRBJ2-2, with unresolved D. V was trimmed by 8 bases and J by 4 bases, leaving 8 bases between them. The CDR3 length is 12 residues. CDR1 and CDR2 (germline): SGHTA, FQGTGA. The CDR3 loop reads CASGSGTGELFF. As DNA, the CDR3 is TGTGCCAGCGGGTCGGGCACCGGGGAGCTGTTTTTT.

The chain links TRBV6-2 or TRBV6-3 to TRBJ1-5; a weak D match, TRBD1 (6 bases). Between the trimmed V and J ends, which lost 4 bases and 5 bases, there was a span of 12 bases. CDR1 and CDR2 from the germline V gene are MNHEY and SVGEGT. CDR3 length: 14 amino acids. The CDR3 spells CASSLTGYYQPQHF. The CDR3, as DNA: TGTGCCAGCAGTTTAACAGGGTATTATCAGCCCCAGCATTTT.

The sample holds one count of this clonotype. This chain connects TRBV10-3 to TRBJ2-5; weak D call: TRBD1 (6 bases). Trimming cost V 10 bases and J 4 bases, with 13 bases left between them. The CDR3 runs to 12 residues. Germline CDR1 ENHRY, CDR2 SYGVKD. The CDR3 here is CATTQGGETQYF. The CDR3 DNA reads as TGTGCCACTACACAGGGTGGAGAGACCCAGTACTTC.

This clonotype turned up a few times. The gene calls are TRBV6-5 and TRBJ2-2, with D perhaps matching TRBD2 (5 bases). V lost 0 bases to trimming and J lost 3 bases, with 11 bases between them. Germline V CDR1 and CDR2: MNHEY, SVGAGI. This CDR3 spans 16 amino acids. The CDR3 DNA sequence: TGTGCCAGCAGTTACTCAGCCCAGGAGGACACCGGGGAGCTGTTTTTT. Its protein product is CASSYSAQEDTGELFF.

The CDR3 sequence: CSATTASTTNEKLFF. The CDR3 nucleotides read TGCAGTGCTACTACAGCTTCCACAACTAATGAAAAACTGTTTTTT. V usage is TRBV20-1 and J usage is TRBJ1-4, with D uncertain. The V gene lost 4 bases and the J gene lost 0 bases, with 12 bases spanning the gap. The CDR3 has 15 residues. Germline V lookup: CDR1 DFQATT, CDR2 SNEGSKA (reference sequence).

This chain links TRBV14 with TRBJ2-1, with unresolved D. V was clipped by 4 bases and J by 6 bases, with 10 bases between them. CDR1 and CDR2 from the germline V gene are SGHDN and FVKESK. The CDR3 is 13 residues long. The chain's CDR3 is CASSRRVINEQFF. The CDR3 DNA follows: TGTGCCAGCAGCCGAAGGGTCATCAATGAGCAGTTCTTC.

This chain connects TRBV3-1 to TRBJ2-3, with TRBD2 matching over 7 bases. Germline assignment: CDR1 LGHDT and CDR2 YNNKEL (reference sequence). The CDR3 totals 16 residues. Unmatched junction bases numbered 11, after V lost 1 base and J lost 7 bases. The CDR3 loop reads CASSQARAGEVNTQYF. The CDR3 DNA reads TGTGCCAGCAGCCAAGCTCGTGCGGGGGAAGTAAATACGCAGTATTTT.

The sample holds a few counts of this clonotype. The DNA for the CDR3 is TGTGCCAGCAGCCTTGGGGCCCTTGAAGCTTTCTTT. It encodes CASSLGALEAFF. This chain uses TRBV7-2 with TRBJ1-1; tentative D call: TRBD1 (5 bases). V lost 5 bases and J 7 bases, leaving 11 bases between the germline ends. Germline assignment: CDR1 SGHTA and CDR2 FQGNSA. This CDR3 region has 12 residues.

This clonotype was recorded a few times. The V call is TRBV19, the J call TRBJ1-2; D gene unclear. Germline V gene lookup returns CDR1 LNHDA and CDR2 SQIVND (reference sequence). The CDR3 consists of 15 residues. Trimming took 2 bases from V and 3 from J, leaving 13 bases between them. The CDR3: CASSISGLFHYGYTF. The CDR3 coding sequence is TGTGCCAGTAGTATATCCGGACTCTTCCACTATGGCTACACCTTC.

This clonotype was observed a handful of times. The chain joins TRBV5-4 to TRBJ2-5, with 7 bases lining up with TRBD2. J was trimmed by 5 bases and V by 4 bases; bases with no gene match: 14. Germline V gene data show CDR1 as SGHNT and CDR2 as YYREEE (reference sequence). This CDR3 region has 16 residues. The DNA of the CDR3 is TGTGCCAGCAGCGGTCTTAAGCGGGGAGGTTCGGAGACCCAGTACTTC. It encodes CASSGLKRGGSETQYF.

This clonotype was detected many times. The rearrangement uses TRBV28 and TRBJ2-6, with D unresolved. The CDR3 length is 15 residues. The germline gives CDR1 MDHEN, CDR2 SYDVKM. Trimming removed 7 bases from V and 0 bases from J, with 10 bases in between. The CDR3 DNA sequence: TGTGCCAGCACCGCCCCCCTCTCTGGGGCCAACGTCCTGACTTTC. Its translation is CASTAPLSGANVLTF.

This clonotype has only a few counts. The chain couples TRBV3-1 to TRBJ1-1; D is uncertain. The CDR3 runs to 21 residues. With 1 base removed from V and 2 bases from J, the gap between germline ends came to 29 bases. Germline lookup yields CDR1 LGHDT and CDR2 YNNKEL (reference sequence). CDR3 in amino acids: CASSQAMSGQTSVTFNTEAFF. The CDR3 DNA reads as TGTGCCAGCAGCCAAGCGATGAGTGGGCAGACCTCCGTAACATTCAACACTGAAGCTTTCTTT.

This chain connects TRBV7-8 to TRBJ2-3; D uncertain. V lost 5 bases and J lost 2, with 14 bases in between. The CDR3 is made up of 15 amino acids. CDR1 and CDR2 from the germline V gene are SGHVS and FQNEAQ. The CDR3 DNA sequence: TGTGCCAGCAGCCCTACGCAAGTGATCACAGATACGCAGTATTTT. Encoded protein: CASSPTQVITDTQYF. The full variable domain, completed using reference TRBV7-8 and TRBJ2-3, is GAGVSQSPRYKVAKRGQDVALRCDPISGHVSLFWYQQALGQGPEFLTYFQNEAQLDKSGLPSDRFFAERPEGSVSTLKIQRTQQEDSAVYLCASSPTQVITDTQYFGPGTRLTVL.

Only a few counts were recorded for this clonotype. V is TRBV20-1 and J is TRBJ2-4; 8 bases agree with TRBD2. The CDR3 extends over 18 amino acids. The V gene end was trimmed by 6 bases and the J gene end by 0 bases; junction bases not matched to a gene: 16. Germline V gene data show CDR1 as DFQATT and CDR2 as SNEGSKA (reference sequence). In DNA form, the CDR3 reads TGCAGTGCACTTCGGAGCGGGGGCTACCCTGAAGCCAAAAACATTCAGTACTTC. This codes for CSALRSGGYPEAKNIQYF.

This chain uses TRBV4-3 with TRBJ1-2; D is unresolved. The CDR3 extends over 16 amino acids. The germline V and J ends were trimmed by 3 bases and 7 bases, with 21 bases remaining between them. The germline CDR1 and CDR2 sequences are LGHNA and YSLEER. In nucleotides, the CDR3 is TGCGCCAGCAGCCATCGGGTCGGGGTGGTCGATCGTGGCTACACCTTC. This translates into CASSHRVGVVDRGYTF.

The chain uses TRBV20-1 and TRBJ2-1; maybe TRBD2 (5 bases). The CDR3 covers 17 residues. In germline, CDR1 is DFQATT, CDR2 SNEGSKA (reference sequence). The germline V and J ends were trimmed by 5 bases and 3 bases, with 23 bases remaining between them. Here the CDR3 reads CSAQVPIIASSYNEQFF. The CDR3 DNA is TGCAGTGCTCAAGTCCCCATCATCGCTAGCAGCTACAATGAGCAGTTCTTC.

This clonotype occurred a few times. The chain employs TRBV15 and TRBJ2-1; D is ambiguous. Trimming removed 4 bases at V and 4 bases at J, with 8 bases between. This CDR3 has 13 residues. In germline, CDR1 is LNHNV, CDR2 YYDKDF (reference sequence). CDR3 coding DNA: TGTGCCACCAGCAAAGATATATACAATGAGCAGTTCTTC. Translating gives CATSKDIYNEQFF.

The sample holds a few counts of this clonotype. This chain links TRBV5-1 with TRBJ2-7; the D is unclear. Germline values: CDR1 SGHRS, CDR2 YFSETQ. With 1 base removed from V and 3 bases from J, the gap between germline ends came to 11 bases. This CDR3 has 14 residues. CDR3 in DNA: TGCGCCAGCAGCTTGAACGCAGGTAGCTACGAGCAGTACGTC. Amino acid sequence: CASSLNAGSYEQYV.

This clonotype showed up just a few times. This chain links TRBV4-2 with TRBJ1-4, with no clear D. CDR1 and CDR2 from the germline V gene are LGHNA and YNFKEQ. The CDR3 has 16 residues. Trimming removed 0 bases at V and 5 bases at J, with 13 bases between. The CDR3 here is CASSQDPSAWNEKLFF. CDR3 coding DNA: TGTGCCAGCAGCCAAGACCCTTCGGCCTGGAATGAAAAACTGTTTTTT.

This rearrangement joins TRBV20-1 to TRBJ2-5; 9 bases line up with TRBD2. The CDR3 sequence is 14 residues long. Germline loops: CDR1 DFQATT, CDR2 SNEGSKA (reference sequence). Trimming at V came to 3 bases and at J to 4 bases, leaving 6 bases not matched to a gene. The CDR3 DNA reads TGCAGTGCTAGGCCTAGCGGGGCTGGAGAGACCCAGTACTTC. It translates to CSARPSGAGETQYF.

This clonotype was observed a handful of times. The V call is TRBV6-2 or TRBV6-3, the J call TRBJ2-5; 12 positions match TRBD2. In germline, CDR1 is MNHEY, CDR2 SVGEGT. Germline trimming cut 3 bases from V and 2 bases from J; bases unmatched to any gene: 4. The CDR3 sequence is 16 residues long. The CDR3 DNA is TGTGCCAGCAGTTATCGCGGACTAGCGGGGCAAGAGACCCAGTACTTC. Protein product: CASSYRGLAGQETQYF.